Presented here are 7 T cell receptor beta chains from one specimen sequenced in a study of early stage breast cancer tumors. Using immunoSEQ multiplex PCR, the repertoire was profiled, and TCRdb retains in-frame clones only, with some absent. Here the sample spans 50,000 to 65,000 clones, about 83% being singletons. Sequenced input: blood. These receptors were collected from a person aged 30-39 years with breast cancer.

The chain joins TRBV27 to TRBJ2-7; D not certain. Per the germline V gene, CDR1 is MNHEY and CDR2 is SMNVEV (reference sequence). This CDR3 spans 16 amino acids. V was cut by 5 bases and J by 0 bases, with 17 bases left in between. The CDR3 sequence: CASSPGPAAGSYEQYF. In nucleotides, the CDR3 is TGTGCCAGCAGTCCAGGCCCGGCCGCCGGCTCCTACGAGCAGTACTTC.

In DNA, the CDR3 is TGTGCCTCCGGACAGGGACACCCCTACGAGCAGTACTTC. Protein sequence: CASGQGHPYEQYF. The chain employs TRBV30 and TRBJ2-7, with 8 bases that match TRBD1. CDR3 length: 13 amino acids. J gave up 2 bases and V 7 bases, and 7 bases lay outside the gene matches. Germline V gene lookup returns CDR1 GTSNPN and CDR2 SVGIG (reference sequence).

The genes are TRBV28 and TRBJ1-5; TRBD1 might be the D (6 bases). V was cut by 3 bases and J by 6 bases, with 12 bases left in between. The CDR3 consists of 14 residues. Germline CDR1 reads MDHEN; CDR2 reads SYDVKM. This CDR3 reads CASSFRGGTQPQHF. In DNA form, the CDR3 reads TGTGCCAGCAGTTTCAGGGGTGGGACTCAGCCCCAGCATTTT. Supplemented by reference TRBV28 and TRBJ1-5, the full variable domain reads DVKVTQSSRYLVKRTGEKVFLECVQDMDHENMFWYRQDPGLGLRLIYFSYDVKMKEKGDIPEGYSVSREKKERFSLILESASTNQTSMYLCASSFRGGTQPQHFGDGTRLSIL.

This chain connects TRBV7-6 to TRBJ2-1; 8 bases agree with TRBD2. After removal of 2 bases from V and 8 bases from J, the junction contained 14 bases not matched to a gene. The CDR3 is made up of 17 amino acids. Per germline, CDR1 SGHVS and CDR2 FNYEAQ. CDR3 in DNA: TGTGCCAGCAGCTTAAGGTCCCATCCAGCGGGAGTGGATGAGCAGTTCTTC. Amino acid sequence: CASSLRSHPAGVDEQFF.

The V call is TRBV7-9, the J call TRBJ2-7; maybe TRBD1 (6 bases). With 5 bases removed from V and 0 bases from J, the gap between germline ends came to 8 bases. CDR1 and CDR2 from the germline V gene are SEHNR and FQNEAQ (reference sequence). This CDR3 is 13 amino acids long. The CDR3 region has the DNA TGTGCCAGCAGCCAGGGGTCCTCCTACGAGCAGTACTTC. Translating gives CASSQGSSYEQYF.

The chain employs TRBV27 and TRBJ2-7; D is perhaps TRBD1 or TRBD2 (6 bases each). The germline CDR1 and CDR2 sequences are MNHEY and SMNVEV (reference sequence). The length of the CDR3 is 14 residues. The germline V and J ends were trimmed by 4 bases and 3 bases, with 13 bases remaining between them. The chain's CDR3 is CASSSGGIRYEQYF. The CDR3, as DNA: TGTGCCAGCAGTTCCGGGGGCATTCGCTACGAGCAGTACTTC.

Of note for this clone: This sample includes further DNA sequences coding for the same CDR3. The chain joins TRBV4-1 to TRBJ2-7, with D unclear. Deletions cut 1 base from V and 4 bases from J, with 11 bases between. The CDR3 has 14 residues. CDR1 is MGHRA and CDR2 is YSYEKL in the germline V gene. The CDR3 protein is CASSQATSRYEQYF. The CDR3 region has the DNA TGCGCCAGCAGCCAAGCTACATCTCGGTACGAGCAGTACTTC.